This T cell receptor beta chain was found in a study of T cell changes during pregnancy in multiple sclerosis. Trimming pared 3 bases from V and 3 bases from J, leaving 12 bases between. The CDR3 is 13 amino acids. CDR1 and CDR2 from the germline V gene are SQVTM and ANQGSEA. Sequencing used immunoSEQ multiplex PCR; TCRdb keeps in-frame clones, though not all of them. The sample carries 20,000 to 25,000 clones, roughly 87% recorded once. This clone was seen only a few times. This sequence joins TRBV29-1 and TRBJ2-7; D might be TRBD2 (6 bases). The sequences come from CD8+ T cells from peripheral blood mononuclear cells, collected after pregnancy. The sequence derives from a female donor with multiple sclerosis, enrolled in a pregnancy study. This CDR3 reads CSVDTGVNYEQYF. DNA for the CDR3: TGCAGCGTTGATACGGGGGTCAACTACGAGCAGTACTTC.